Detailed here is one T cell receptor beta chain. Its specificity is not known. PCR was performed using 60 Vbeta and 13 Jbeta primers. Per the original data handling: Tens of millions of unique TCR beta chains, 9.5 million to 11 million of them shared, were counted by a later analysis. Repertoires were generated with immunoSEQ multiplex PCR, while TCRdb's copy carries only in-frame clones and drops some. V, J and clone size are taken as reported in that table, and D and trimming were inferred from the DNA itself. The profile covers about 180,000 clones, with around three quarters appearing a single time and around 2.3% taken by the ten largest. This entry belongs to a study of cytomegalovirus exposure and HLA in healthy donors. Whole-study results and caveats: Previously analyzed data showed that most TCR beta V segments were productive at a frequency of about 90% or about 30%. Of the V segments, some could not be distinguished, including TRBV6-2 and TRBV6-3, and were excluded.

In germline, CDR1 is SGHRS, CDR2 YFSETQ. The V gene lost 2 bases and the J gene lost 5 bases, with 10 bases spanning the gap. The CDR3 has 13 residues. Sequenced: PBMCs. The chain recombines TRBV5-1 with TRBJ1-2; TRBD1 might be the D (5 bases). The source of this sequence is a woman aged 30 to 39 in good health and CMV-seropositive. CDR3: CASSFSTEYGYTF. CDR3 nucleotides: TGCGCCAGCAGCTTCTCGACAGAGTATGGCTACACCTTC.